The entry that follows covers one TCR beta chain sequence. Trimming removed 5 bases from V and 7 bases from J, with 9 bases in between. Looked up from germline, CDR1 is SGHVS and CDR2 is FQNEAQ. The CDR3 has 11 amino acids. The entry originates in a study of blood T cell repertoires in COVID-19. Across the whole study: The origin of the acute and convalescent COVID-19 samples was the United States, Italy and Spain. From T cells, B-cell-depleted T cells, or PBMCs came the material, which was cDNA or gDNA.

Original handling: Amplification of reference gene primers was used by the study to estimate nucleated cell counts. The table came from immunoSEQ multiplex PCR; TCRdb's copy has only in-frame clones and leaves some out. That table supplies the V and J calls and clone size; D and trimming were determined from the DNA. The data contain about 150,000 clones, more than 70% of them singletons. Sequencing was performed on peripheral blood. The chain recombines TRBV7-8 with TRBJ2-7; D possibly corresponds to TRBD1 (6 bases). This sequence was found in a man between 50 and 59 years old who had recovered from COVID-19. The CDR3, as DNA: TGTGCCAGCAGCCAGACAGGAGAGCAGTACTTC. Amino acid sequence: CASSQTGEQYF.